The rows below give T cell receptor beta chains drawn from one sample of a study of blood T cells in healthy people across ages. TCRdb reanalysed the 5' RACE reads using MiXCR and keeps one entry per CDR3 protein. The top ten hold around 21% of the sample, which has some 800,000 distinct CDR3 sequences, around 43% seen once. The sample taken for sequencing was blood. The receptors derive from a man aged 60 to 69 in good health. Each CDR3 is given with its conserved first and last residue. The D gene is left open where the match is weak. Where a row states a size, it is once, few, many or the class of an expanded clone; other rows omit it.

abundance,d_gene,j_gene,v_gene,len,CDR3nt,CDR3aa
few,NA,TRBJ1-2,TRBV27,14,TGTGCCAGCAGTTTATCGAGAGCTAACTATGGCTACACCTTC,CASSLSRANYGYTF
NA,TRBD1,TRBJ2-1,TRBV29-1,13,TGCAGCGTTGTCAAGGGGGCGCAGGATGAGCAGTTCTTC,CSVVKGAQDEQFF
NA,NA,TRBJ2-3,TRBV12-3/TRBV12-4,14,TGTGCCAGCAACCTAGGGAGGATCACAGATACGCAGTATTTT,CASNLGRITDTQYF
NA,NA,TRBJ2-7,TRBV23-1,14,TGCGCCAGCAGTCAACGGAGCCGATCCTACGAGCAGTACTTC,CASSQRSRSYEQYF
NA,NA,TRBJ2-1,TRBV29-1,12,TGCAGCGCGAGAACCGGCGGCAATGAGCAGTTCTTC,CSARTGGNEQFF
NA,NA,TRBJ2-5,TRBV7-8,13,TGTGTCAGCAGCCCCCCAAGGGAAGAGACCCAGTACTTC,CVSSPPREETQYF
NA,TRBD2,TRBJ2-5,TRBV2,16,TGTGCCAGCAGTGAATCTCTTCGGGGGGTTCGGGAGACCCAGTACTTC,CASSESLRGVRETQYF
NA,NA,TRBJ2-2,TRBV2,16,TGTGCCAGCAGTGAAAGGTTAACAGGGCCCACCGGGGAGCTGTTTTTT,CASSERLTGPTGELFF
NA,NA,TRBJ1-2,TRBV9,13,TGTGCCAGCAGCGGCACAGAGAACTATGGCTACACCTTC,CASSGTENYGYTF
few,TRBD2,TRBJ2-1,TRBV25-1,13,TGTGCCAGCAGTAGGGGAGGGCGGGGTAGGCAGTTCTTC,CASSRGGRGRQFF
few,NA,TRBJ2-7,TRBV3-1,16,TGTGCCAGCAGCCAAGATCCTGGGTCCGGAAATGGAGAGCAGTACTTC,CASSQDPGSGNGEQYF
NA,NA,TRBJ2-5,TRBV29-1,14,TGCAGCGTTGAAAAACTTACGAGAGAAGAGACCCAGTACTTC,CSVEKLTREETQYF
once,TRBD2,TRBJ2-3,TRBV4-2,18,TGTGCCAGCAGCCAAAAAATTCGTAGCGGGGACACCACAGATACGCAGTATTTT,CASSQKIRSGDTTDTQYF
few,NA,TRBJ2-1,TRBV6-1,16,TGTGCCAGCAGCTACACACTCGACAGCCCCTACAATGAGCAGTTCTTC,CASSYTLDSPYNEQFF
NA,NA,TRBJ1-5,TRBV6-5,15,TGTGCCAGCAGTCCCAGGGACGGTCGCCATCAGCCCCAGCATTTT,CASSPRDGRHQPQHF
few,TRBD1,TRBJ2-4,TRBV12-3/TRBV12-4,14,TGTGCCAGCAGAAGGGGACAGGGCGTTGGCATTCAGTACTTC,CASRRGQGVGIQYF
NA,NA,TRBJ2-1,TRBV2,12,TGTGTCAGCCTCCGGGACTACAATGAGCAGTTCTTC,CVSLRDYNEQFF
NA,TRBD2,TRBJ2-1,TRBV5-6,16,TGTGCCAGCAGCTTTGGCGGGGGGGGGGCCTACAATGAGCAGTTCTTC,CASSFGGGGAYNEQFF
NA,TRBD2,TRBJ2-1,TRBV11-2,16,TGTGCCAGCAGCTTACGTCTAGCGGGGCAGTACAATGAGCAGTTCTTC,CASSLRLAGQYNEQFF
few,NA,TRBJ1-1,TRBV29-1,14,TGCAGCGTTGGAGTAGACCCAGCTGGGACTGAAGCTTTCTTT,CSVGVDPAGTEAFF
NA,NA,TRBJ2-7,TRBV20-1,12,TGCAGTGCTAGAGATCCCAACTACGAGCAGTACTTC,CSARDPNYEQYF
few,NA,TRBJ2-7,TRBV5-6,15,TGTGCCAGCAGCATCCTAAACAGGTTCCCCTACGAGCAGTACTTC,CASSILNRFPYEQYF
NA,NA,TRBJ2-5,TRBV7-9,13,TGTGCCAGCAGTAACCCGTACCAAGAGACCCAGTACTTC,CASSNPYQETQYF
NA,TRBD1,TRBJ2-7,TRBV4-1,13,TGTGCCAGCAGACTGACAGGGGTGGGGGAGCAGTACTTC,CASRLTGVGEQYF
few,NA,TRBJ2-7,TRBV29-1,11,TGCAGCGCTAATAGGGGTAACGAGCAGTACTTC,CSANRGNEQYF
many,NA,TRBJ2-6,TRBV21-1,18,TGTGCCAGCAGCACTCCGGGACAGGGAATGGTGGGGACCAACGTCCTGACTTTC,CASSTPGQGMVGTNVLTF
many,TRBD2,TRBJ2-3,TRBV29-1,15,TGCAGCGCCCGGCGGGGCGGGGGGAGCACAGATACGCAGTATTTT,CSARRGGGSTDTQYF
once,NA,TRBJ2-3,TRBV7-9,15,TGTGCCAGCAAGAGGGACGCATGGGTTTCGGATACGCAGTATTTT,CASKRDAWVSDTQYF
once,NA,TRBJ2-2,TRBV7-6,16,TGTGCCAGCACATTCTTCGGCGGACAGAACACCGGGGAACTGTTTTTT,CASTFFGGQNTGELFF
few,TRBD1,TRBJ2-5,TRBV29-1,14,TGCAGCGTGGACCCCGGGACAGGAGAAGAGACCCAGTACTTC,CSVDPGTGEETQYF
few,TRBD1,TRBJ1-2,TRBV4-3,16,TGCGCCAGCGGCCAAGGCGGGACAGGAAGTCTCTATGGCTACACCTTC,CASGQGGTGSLYGYTF
few,NA,TRBJ2-3,TRBV12-3/TRBV12-4,13,TGTGCCAGCAGTTTGGCAGACACAGATACGCAGTATTTT,CASSLADTDTQYF
NA,TRBD1,TRBJ1-6,TRBV20-1,16,TGCAGTGCTAGAGAACGGACAGGGCTGAATAATGCACCCCTCCACTTT,CSARERTGLNNAPLHF
few,NA,TRBJ2-3,TRBV6-5,11,TGTGCCAGCTATGACGGACCCCTAGGGTATTTT,CASYDGPLGYF
NA,TRBD1,TRBJ1-5,TRBV10-3,16,TGTGCCTCCGCGGGGACAGCCGTTTATAGCAATCAGCCCCAGCATTTT,CASAGTAVYSNQPQHF
NA,TRBD2,TRBJ2-1,TRBV9,14,TGTGCCAGCAGCGTAGGGGAGCGGGGGAGTGAGCAGTTCTTC,CASSVGERGSEQFF
NA,NA,TRBJ2-3,TRBV3-1,15,TGTGCCAGCAGCCATCCGGGGACCATCACAGATACGCAGTATTTT,CASSHPGTITDTQYF
few,NA,TRBJ1-1,TRBV27,18,TGTGCCAGCAGTTTAACCCCCCAGGGGCTAGGAAGGAACACTGAAGCTTTCTTT,CASSLTPQGLGRNTEAFF
few,NA,TRBJ2-7,TRBV7-2,14,TGTGCCAGCAGCCCCCCTCATGCGCCCTACGAGCAGTACTTC,CASSPPHAPYEQYF
NA,NA,TRBJ2-3,TRBV20-1,13,TGCAGTGCAGACTTGTTGGGGAGAGATACGCAGTATTTT,CSADLLGRDTQYF
NA,NA,TRBJ2-5,TRBV7-9,14,TGTGCCAGCAGCTTTTCAGCTGTAGAAGAGACCCAGTACTTC,CASSFSAVEETQYF
NA,NA,TRBJ2-7,TRBV28,20,TGTGCCAACAGTTTATTCGGGGGTGTGGGGCCCCAACGCGTCTCCTACGAGCAGTACTTC,CANSLFGGVGPQRVSYEQYF
NA,TRBD2,TRBJ2-5,TRBV4-1,17,TGCGCCAGCAACCAAGATAAGGGGACTAGTACACAAGAGACCCAGTACTTC,CASNQDKGTSTQETQYF
NA,NA,TRBJ2-3,TRBV28,14,TGTGCCACCTCCCAGAGGGTCTTTTCAGATACGCAGTATTTT,CATSQRVFSDTQYF
NA,TRBD1,TRBJ2-5,TRBV7-9,16,TGTGCCAGCAGCCATCTTAGAGGACAGGCTCAAGAGACCCAGTACTTC,CASSHLRGQAQETQYF
NA,NA,TRBJ2-7,TRBV30,12,TGTGCCTGGACGGGGGACAACTACGAGCAGTACTTC,CAWTGDNYEQYF
few,NA,TRBJ1-1,TRBV4-3,13,TGCGCCAGCAGCCGAGTAGCTTGGGCTGAAGCTTTCTTT,CASSRVAWAEAFF
few,NA,TRBJ2-5,TRBV4-1,16,TGCGCCAGCAGCCAAGAGCCAGGGAGTTTGGGAGAGACCCAGTACTTC,CASSQEPGSLGETQYF
NA,NA,TRBJ2-3,TRBV2,14,TGTGCCAGCAGTGCAGGCGGAGTCACAGATACGCAGTATTTT,CASSAGGVTDTQYF